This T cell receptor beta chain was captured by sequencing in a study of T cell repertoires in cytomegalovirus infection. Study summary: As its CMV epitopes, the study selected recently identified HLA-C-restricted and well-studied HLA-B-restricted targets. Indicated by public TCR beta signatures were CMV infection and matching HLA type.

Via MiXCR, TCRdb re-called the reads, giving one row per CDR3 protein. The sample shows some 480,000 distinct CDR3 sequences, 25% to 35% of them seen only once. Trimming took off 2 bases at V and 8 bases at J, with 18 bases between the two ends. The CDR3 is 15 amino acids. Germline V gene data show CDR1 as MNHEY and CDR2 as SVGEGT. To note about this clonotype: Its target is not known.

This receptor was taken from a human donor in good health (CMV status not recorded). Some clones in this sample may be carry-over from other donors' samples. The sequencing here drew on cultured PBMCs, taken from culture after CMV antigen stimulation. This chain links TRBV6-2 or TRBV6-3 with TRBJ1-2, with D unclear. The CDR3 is CASSYPTSQGWGYTF. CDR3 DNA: TGTGCCAGCAGTTACCCGACATCGCAAGGCTGGGGCTACACCTTC.